Below are 19 T cell receptor beta chains sequenced from a single sample in a study of T-cell memory formation after mild COVID-19. TCRdb recomputed calls from the 5' RACE reads with MiXCR, one row per CDR3 protein. The sample holds approximately 100,000 distinct CDR3 sequences, around 10% seen once. The sequencing input was PBMCs or a T cell subset sorted from them (not recorded which). The receptor set was obtained from a man between 18 and 35 years old who had mild COVID-19 (a few samples of this study predate the infection). Cell type and time point are not known.

This chain joins TRBV11-1 and TRBJ2-2; 8 bases agree with TRBD1. From germline, CDR1 is SGHAT and CDR2 FQDESV (reference sequence). The length of the CDR3 is 14 residues. Unmatched junction bases numbered 1, after V lost 3 bases and J lost 4 bases. The CDR3 sequence is CASSFTGGTGELFF. The CDR3 DNA reads TGTGCCAGCAGCTTCACAGGGGGCACCGGGGAGCTGTTTTTT.

The genes are TRBV12-3 or TRBV12-4 and TRBJ1-1, with D tentatively TRBD1 (5 bases). CDR3 size: 11 residues. V gave up 3 bases and J gave up 11 bases, with 10 bases separating them. Here the CDR3 DNA reads TGTGCCAGCAGTTTGGCACAGGCGGCTTTCTTT. This encodes CASSLAQAAFF.

The chain carries TRBV7-2 and TRBJ1-3, with no clear D. The germline CDR1 and CDR2 sequences are SGHTA and FQGNSA. This CDR3 has 17 residues. Trimming cost V 0 bases and J 0 bases, with 12 bases left between them. In DNA, the CDR3 is TGTGCCAGCAGCTTAGCGAGGCCGTGGAGCTCTGGAAACACCATATATTTT. It is translated as CASSLARPWSSGNTIYF.

This clonotype turned up a few times. This sequence joins TRBV12-3 or TRBV12-4 and TRBJ2-3; 7 positions agree with TRBD2. The length of the CDR3 is 14 residues. With 5 bases clipped from V and 2 bases from J, the junction kept 4 bases outside the gene matches. Here the CDR3 reads CASSPGLVTDTQYF. CDR3 nucleotides: TGTGCCAGCAGTCCCGGACTAGTCACAGATACGCAGTATTTT.

In its sample, this clonotype was seen a few times. The chain uses TRBV4-1 and TRBJ1-6, with a tentative D call TRBD1 (6 bases). The CDR3 runs 16 residues. Germline values: CDR1 MGHRA, CDR2 YSYEKL. V gave up 0 bases and J gave up 8 bases, with 14 bases separating them. CDR3 sequence: CASSQEEGGPDSPLHF. The CDR3 DNA reads as TGCGCCAGCAGCCAAGAGGAAGGGGGGCCGGATTCACCCCTCCACTTT.

The rearrangement joins TRBV14 to TRBJ2-2; maybe TRBD1 (6 bases). The germline gives CDR1 SGHDN, CDR2 FVKESK. Between the trimmed V and J ends, which lost 8 bases and 6 bases, there was a span of 16 bases. This CDR3 spans 14 amino acids. CDR3 DNA: TGTGCCAGCTCTACAGGGAGTAGGGCCGGGGAGCTGTTTTTT. It specifies CASSTGSRAGELFF. Combining the CDR3 with reference TRBV14 and TRBJ2-2 gives the whole variable domain EAGVTQFPSHSVIEKGQTVTLRCDPISGHDNLYWYRRVMGKEIKFLLHFVKESKQDESGMPNNRFLAERTGGTYSTLKVQPAELEDSGVYFCASSTGSRAGELFFGEGSRLTVL.

This clonotype was picked up one time. CDR3 nucleotide sequence: TGTGCCAGCAGCCATCGGGTCGGGGGGAAGTACGAGCAGTACTTC. This codes for CASSHRVGGKYEQYF. The V and J genes are TRBV6-6 and TRBJ2-7; 7 bases align to TRBD2. Germline V CDR1 and CDR2: MNHNY, SVGAGI (reference sequence). The CDR3 loop spans 15 amino acids. Trimming at V came to 6 bases and at J to 4 bases, leaving 12 bases not matched to a gene.

This clonotype was counted only a few times. The chain is built from TRBV28 and TRBJ2-3; TRBD1 matches 10 bases. The CDR3 is 17 residues long. Germline assignment: CDR1 MDHEN and CDR2 SYDVKM. Losses at the gene ends were 4 bases for V and 5 bases for J; bases not matched to a gene: 12. The CDR3 loop reads CASSWTTRTGGRDTQYF. The CDR3, as DNA: TGTGCCAGCAGTTGGACCACCCGGACAGGGGGACGAGATACGCAGTATTTT.

The V call is TRBV4-1, the J call TRBJ2-1; D not resolved. V was cut by 4 bases and J by 7 bases, with 8 bases left in between. The CDR3 is made up of 12 amino acids. From germline, CDR1 is MGHRA and CDR2 YSYEKL. The DNA of the CDR3 is TGCGCCAGCAGCCCCGGGTGGAATGAGCAGTTCTTC. It translates to CASSPGWNEQFF.

This clonotype showed up many times. CDR3 protein: CASSPLWGPPDTGELFF. DNA for the CDR3: TGTGCCAGCTCACCATTGTGGGGTCCGCCGGACACCGGGGAGCTGTTTTTT. The chain couples TRBV18 to TRBJ2-2; D gene unclear. With 2 bases removed from V and 3 bases from J, the gap between germline ends came to 16 bases. Germline CDR1 is KGHSH and CDR2 is LQKENI. This CDR3 has 17 residues.

This clonotype appeared many times. The gene calls are TRBV7-9 and TRBJ2-2; D is undetermined. The CDR3 is 12 amino acids. Germline V gives CDR1 SEHNR, CDR2 FQNEAQ (reference sequence). V was trimmed by 5 bases and J by 5 bases, leaving 6 bases between them. CDR3 loop: CASSLITGELFF. CDR3 in DNA: TGTGCCAGCAGCCTTATAACCGGGGAGCTGTTTTTT. The full variable domain, completed using reference TRBV7-9 and TRBJ2-2, is DTGVSQNPRHKITKRGQNVTFRCDPISEHNRLYWYRQTLGQGPEFLTYFQNEAQLEKSRLLSDRFSAERPKGSFSTLEIQRTEQGDSAMYLCASSLITGELFFGEGSRLTVL.

This clonotype has more than one count but fewer than ten. The chain combines TRBV7-8 with TRBJ2-7; D remains unclear. CDR1 is SGHVS, CDR2 FQNEAQ, per germline. The CDR3 is 14 amino acids. V was pared by 1 base and J by 0 bases, with 7 bases between. CDR3 region: CASSLGYTSYEQYV. The DNA of the CDR3 is TGTGCCAGCAGCTTAGGGTACACCTCCTACGAGCAGTACGTC.

This clonotype was seen only a few times. The genes are TRBV7-9 and TRBJ2-1; 8 bases line up with TRBD1. The junction had 6 bases not matched to a gene; V was cut back by 11 bases and J by 6 bases. The CDR3 loop spans 12 amino acids. The germline CDR1 and CDR2 sequences are SEHNR and FQNEAQ (reference sequence). In DNA, the CDR3 is TGTGCCTGGGGACAGGCCGGCAATGAGCAGTTCTTC. Amino acids: CAWGQAGNEQFF.

This clonotype was counted only a few times. V usage is TRBV7-2 and J usage is TRBJ2-2, with 7 positions matching TRBD1. V dropped 5 bases and J dropped 6; count of bases not matched to a gene: 6. This CDR3 spans 14 amino acids. CDR1 and CDR2 (germline): SGHTA, FQGNSA. The CDR3 DNA reads TGTGCCAGCAGCACGGGACAGAAGTCCGGGGAGCTGTTTTTT. Protein sequence: CASSTGQKSGELFF.

This clonotype was seen more than once but under ten times. Here the CDR3 DNA reads TGCAGCGTTGGGGTAAAACCTTACGAGCAGTACTTC. Residues: CSVGVKPYEQYF. V is TRBV29-1 and J is TRBJ2-7; D remains ambiguous. Germline V CDR1 and CDR2: SQVTM, ANQGSEA. The CDR3 sequence is 12 residues long. Trimming removed 4 bases at V and 4 bases at J, with 11 bases between.

The CDR3 sequence is CASSFRDRGGHEQFF. CDR3 coding DNA: TGTGCCAGCAGCTTTCGGGACAGGGGTGGGCATGAGCAGTTCTTC. J is TRBJ2-1 and V is TRBV5-5; TRBD1 aligns across 10 bases. This CDR3 is built from 15 residues. Germline lookup yields CDR1 SGHKS and CDR2 YYEKEE (reference sequence). The trim removed 2 bases at V and 8 bases at J, leaving 7 bases unmatched. Drawing the rest from reference TRBV5-5 and TRBJ2-1, the complete variable domain is DAGVTQSPTHLIKTRGQQVTLRCSPISGHKSVSWYQQVLGQGPQFIFQYYEKEERGRGNFPDRFSARQFPNYSSELNVNALLLGDSALYLCASSFRDRGGHEQFFGPGTRLTVL.

V gene TRBV20-1 combines with J gene TRBJ2-1; unclear D gene. From germline, CDR1 is DFQATT and CDR2 SNEGSKA (reference sequence). The CDR3 loop spans 16 amino acids. V was pared by 0 bases and J by 3 bases, with 15 bases between. Here the CDR3 DNA reads TGCAGTGCTAGAGATTTTATGGAAGGAAGCTACAATGAGCAGTTCTTC. This encodes CSARDFMEGSYNEQFF.

In nucleotides, the CDR3 is TGTGCCAGCAGACCAGGGGGCGGGGGGACAGATACGCAGTATTTT. The encoded protein is CASRPGGGGTDTQYF. V gene TRBV11-2 combines with J gene TRBJ2-3; the D call may be TRBD1 or TRBD2 (8 bases each). The germline gives CDR1 SGHAT, CDR2 FQNNGV. The length of the CDR3 is 15 residues. V was trimmed by 6 bases and J by 3 bases, leaving 16 bases between them.

This chain joins TRBV7-6 and TRBJ2-7; possibly TRBD2 for D (6 bases). V lost 6 bases, J lost 2 bases, and 14 bases lay in between. The CDR3 runs 14 residues. CDR1 and CDR2 (germline): SGHVS, FNYEAQ. Here the CDR3 reads CASSPGLPTYEQYF. The CDR3 DNA reads TGTGCCAGCAGTCCGGGACTCCCGACCTACGAGCAGTACTTC.